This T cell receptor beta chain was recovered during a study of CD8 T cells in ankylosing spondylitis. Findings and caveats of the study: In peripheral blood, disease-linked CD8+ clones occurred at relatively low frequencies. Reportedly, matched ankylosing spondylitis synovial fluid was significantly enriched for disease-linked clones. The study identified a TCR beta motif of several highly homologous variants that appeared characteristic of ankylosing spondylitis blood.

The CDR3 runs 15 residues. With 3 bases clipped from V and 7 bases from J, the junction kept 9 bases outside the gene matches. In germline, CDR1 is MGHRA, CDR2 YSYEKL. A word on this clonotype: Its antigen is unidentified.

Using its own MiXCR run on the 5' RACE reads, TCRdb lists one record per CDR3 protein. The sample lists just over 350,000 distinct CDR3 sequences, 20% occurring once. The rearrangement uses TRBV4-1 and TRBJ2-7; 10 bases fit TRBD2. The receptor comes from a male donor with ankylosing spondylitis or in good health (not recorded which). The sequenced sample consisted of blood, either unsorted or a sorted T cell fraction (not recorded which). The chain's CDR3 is CASSQSSGGAYEQYF. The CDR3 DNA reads TGCGCCAGCAGCCAGTCCAGCGGGGGGGCGTATGAGCAGTACTTC.